This TCR beta chain was profiled in a study of patients and donors after allogeneic stem cell transplantation. Germline CDR1 is SGDLS and CDR2 is YYNGEE. With 2 bases removed from V and 2 bases from J, the gap between germline ends came to 16 bases. The CDR3 consists of 17 residues. TCRdb analysed the RT-PCR reads with MiXCR anew, one entry per CDR3 protein. This sample has tens of thousands of distinct CDR3 sequences, with about 48% found just once. Sequencing input: blood, either unsorted or a sorted T cell fraction (not recorded which). This receptor was identified in a human donor who was either an allogeneic HSCT recipient or a stem cell or donor lymphocyte infusion donor (not recorded which). It is not recorded whose cells these are; they may come from a transplant donor. The chain employs TRBV9 and TRBJ2-2, with D uncertain. CDR3 DNA sequence: TGTGCCAGCAGCGTGATGCAGCAAGGGCGAAACACCGGGGAGCTGTTTTTT. Translating it yields CASSVMQQGRNTGELFF.